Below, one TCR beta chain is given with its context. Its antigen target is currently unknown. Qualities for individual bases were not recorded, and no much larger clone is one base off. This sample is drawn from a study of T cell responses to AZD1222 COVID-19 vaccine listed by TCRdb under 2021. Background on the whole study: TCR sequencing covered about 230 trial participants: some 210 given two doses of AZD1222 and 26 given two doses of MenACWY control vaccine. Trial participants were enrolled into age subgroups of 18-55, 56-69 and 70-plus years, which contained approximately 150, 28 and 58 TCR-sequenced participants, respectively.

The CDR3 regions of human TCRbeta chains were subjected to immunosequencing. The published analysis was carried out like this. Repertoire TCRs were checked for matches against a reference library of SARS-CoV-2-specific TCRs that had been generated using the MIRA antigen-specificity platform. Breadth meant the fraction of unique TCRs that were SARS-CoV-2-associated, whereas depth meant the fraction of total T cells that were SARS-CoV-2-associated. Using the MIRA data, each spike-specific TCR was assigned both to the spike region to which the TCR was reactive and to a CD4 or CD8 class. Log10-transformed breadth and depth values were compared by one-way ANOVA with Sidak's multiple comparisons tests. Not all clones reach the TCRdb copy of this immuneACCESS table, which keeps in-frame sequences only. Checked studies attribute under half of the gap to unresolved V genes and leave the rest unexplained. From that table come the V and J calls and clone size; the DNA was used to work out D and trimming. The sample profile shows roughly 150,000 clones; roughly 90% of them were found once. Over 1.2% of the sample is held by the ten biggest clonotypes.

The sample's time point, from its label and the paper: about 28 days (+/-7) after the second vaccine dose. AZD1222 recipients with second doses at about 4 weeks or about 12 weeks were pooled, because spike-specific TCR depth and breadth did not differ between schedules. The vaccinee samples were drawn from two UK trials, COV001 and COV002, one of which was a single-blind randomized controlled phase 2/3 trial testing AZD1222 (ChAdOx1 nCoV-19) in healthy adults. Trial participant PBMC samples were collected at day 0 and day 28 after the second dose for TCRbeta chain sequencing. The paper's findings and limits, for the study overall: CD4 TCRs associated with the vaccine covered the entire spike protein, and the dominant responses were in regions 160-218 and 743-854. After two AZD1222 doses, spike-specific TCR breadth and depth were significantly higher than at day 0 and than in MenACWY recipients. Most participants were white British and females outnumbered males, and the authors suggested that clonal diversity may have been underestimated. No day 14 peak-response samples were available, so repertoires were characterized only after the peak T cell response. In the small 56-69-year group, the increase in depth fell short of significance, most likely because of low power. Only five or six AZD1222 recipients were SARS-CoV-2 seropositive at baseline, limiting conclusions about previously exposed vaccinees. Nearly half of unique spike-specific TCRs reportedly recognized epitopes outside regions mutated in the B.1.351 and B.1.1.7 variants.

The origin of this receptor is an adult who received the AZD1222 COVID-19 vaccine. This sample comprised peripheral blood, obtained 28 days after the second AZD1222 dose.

At the DNA level, the sequence is TGTGCCAGCAGTACTGACAGGGGAATCAATGAGCAGTTCTTC. Its translation reads: CASSTDRGINEQFF. The rearrangement combines TRBV27 with TRBJ2-1, with 8 bases in between that match TRBD1. The CDR3 sequence holds 14 residues, the cysteine and phenylalanine included. This entry keeps only the CDR3 DNA: 42 bases, framed from base 1. The germline V gene (reference sequence) sets CDR1 to MNHEY and CDR2 to SMNVEV. Trimming accounts for 5 bases at V and 6 bases at J, while the number of junction bases matched to no gene is 6.